Listed below are T cell receptor beta chains from one sample, sequenced in a study of blood T cell repertoires in COVID-19. Here immunoSEQ multiplex PCR was the method, and the copy in TCRdb shows in-frame clones only, minus some. The top ten clones hold 3.5% to 5% of a sample with about 80,000 clones, 85% to 90% of them seen once. Sequencing was performed on peripheral blood. Source of these receptors: a woman aged 80 or older with active or convalescent COVID-19. Both conserved end residues are part of each CDR3. The D gene is left open where the match is weak. Some rows have no size entry. The others give once, few or many, or a class for an expanded clone.

j_call v_call clone_size d_call cdr3_aa cdr3_nt
TRBJ2-7 TRBV6-6 . TRBD1 CASSGSVWDSSSYEQYF TGTGCCAGCAGTGGATCGGTTTGGGACAGCTCCTCCTACGAGCAGTACTTC
TRBJ2-1 TRBV15 . . CATSRNPADYNEQFF TGTGCCACCAGCAGAAATCCGGCGGACTACAATGAGCAGTTCTTC
TRBJ2-7 TRBV7-9 . TRBD2 CASSLGAGGEYEQYF TGTGCCAGCAGCTTAGGAGCGGGAGGGGAATACGAGCAGTACTTC
TRBJ2-5 TRBV18 once . CASSRGLETQYF TGTGCCAGCTCACGAGGGCTAGAGACCCAGTACTTC
TRBJ1-1 TRBV10-3 . . CAIKSGGAGSNTEAFF TGTGCCATCAAATCGGGGGGTGCAGGCTCGAACACTGAAGCTTTCTTT
TRBJ1-1 TRBV28 . TRBD1 CASSPPPTGRTEAFF TGTGCCAGCAGTCCCCCTCCGACAGGGCGGACTGAAGCTTTCTTT
TRBJ1-1 TRBV9 . . CASSRDINTEAFF TGTGCCAGCAGCCGCGATATTAACACTGAAGCTTTCTTT
TRBJ2-7 TRBV5-1 . TRBD1 CASSTSGTGARSYEQYF TGCGCCAGCAGCACATCCGGGACAGGGGCTAGGTCCTACGAGCAGTACTTC
TRBJ2-7 TRBV5-1 once . CASSLAGSYEQYF TGCGCCAGCAGCTTGGCAGGTTCCTACGAGCAGTACTTC
TRBJ2-7 TRBV3-1/TRBV3-2 . . CASSQAGSEQYF TGTGCCAGCAGCCAAGCTGGCTCCGAGCAGTACTTC
TRBJ1-3 TRBV6-1 . . CASSEPLQVSGNTIYF TGTGCCAGCAGTGAACCGTTGCAGGTCTCTGGAAACACCATATATTTT
TRBJ2-1 TRBV3-1/TRBV3-2 . . CASSQPSGAQSNEQFF TGTGCCAGCAGCCAACCCTCAGGGGCCCAATCTAATGAGCAGTTCTTC
TRBJ1-2 TRBV7-9 . TRBD1 CASSLDRDYGYTF TGTGCCAGCAGCCTGGACAGGGACTATGGCTACACCTTC
TRBJ1-2 TRBV28 . . CASSSSYGYTF TGTGCCAGCAGTTCGTCTTATGGCTACACCTTC
TRBJ1-4 TRBV15 once TRBD1 CATSRQQGQGEKLFF TGTGCCACCAGCAGACAACAGGGGCAGGGAGAAAAACTGTTTTTT
TRBJ2-1 TRBV7-8 . . CASSSTLLGSSYNEQFF TGTGCCAGCAGCTCCACGCTTCTTGGGAGCTCCTACAATGAGCAGTTCTTC
TRBJ1-2 TRBV7-2 . . CASSLALRDYGYTF TGTGCCAGCAGCTTAGCTTTGAGGGACTATGGCTACACCTTC
TRBJ2-1 TRBV6-6 . TRBD1 CASSWTGTGVDEQFF TGTGCCAGCAGTTGGACCGGGACAGGGGTCGATGAGCAGTTCTTC
TRBJ2-7 TRBV28 few . CASNYGYEQYF TGTGCCAGCAACTACGGCTACGAGCAGTACTTC
TRBJ2-1 TRBV6-6 . . CASNNRDSLQIRQFF TGTGCCAGCAACAACCGGGACTCCCTACAGATTCGGCAGTTCTTC
TRBJ1-2 TRBV2 few . CASSEEGLVGYTF TGTGCCAGCAGTGAAGAGGGGTTAGTTGGCTACACCTTC
TRBJ2-5 TRBV2 . TRBD1 CASRDRSTLGQETQYF TGTGCCAGCCGGGACAGGTCTACCCTCGGCCAAGAGACCCAGTACTTC
TRBJ2-5 TRBV27 . . CASSLTRGETQYF TGTGCCAGCAGTTTAACTCGAGGGGAGACCCAGTACTTC
TRBJ1-5 TRBV19 once . CASKSAGGRRYQPQHF TGTGCCAGCAAATCGGCTGGGGGCCGTAGATATCAGCCCCAGCATTTT
TRBJ2-1 TRBV19 . . CASRNTRQDLFF TGTGCCAGTAGGAACACCCGACAGGACCTGTTCTTC
TRBJ2-1 TRBV19 . . CASSISAGRLGEQFF TGTGCCAGTAGTATTTCGGCAGGGCGTCTCGGTGAGCAGTTCTTC
TRBJ2-5 TRBV19 . . CASSSTVQETQYF TGTGCCAGTAGTAGCACAGTCCAAGAGACCCAGTACTTC
TRBJ1-2 TRBV2 . . CASTAQRDYGYTF TGTGCCAGCACGGCTCAGCGAGACTATGGCTACACCTTC
TRBJ1-1 TRBV5-8 . . CASTQAGQGFHTEAFF TGTGCCAGCACCCAGGCGGGCCAAGGATTTCACACTGAAGCTTTCTTT
TRBJ2-1 TRBV6-1 . TRBD2 CASSVITSGSGNEQFF TGTGCCAGCAGTGTGATAACTAGCGGGAGTGGTAATGAGCAGTTCTTC
TRBJ1-2 TRBV18 . . CASSPSGEGYGYTF TGTGCCAGCTCACCCTCAGGGGAAGGGTATGGCTACACCTTC
TRBJ2-1 TRBV6-1 once TRBD2 CASSLTSGSYNEQFF TGTGCCAGCAGTTTGACTAGCGGCTCCTACAATGAGCAGTTCTTC
TRBJ1-6 TRBV28 few TRBD1 CATKSRGQGFSPLHF TGTGCCACCAAGTCCAGGGGACAGGGATTTTCACCCCTCCACTTT
TRBJ1-6 TRBV3-1/TRBV3-2 . TRBD1 CASSRQGDSPLHF TGTGCCAGCAGCCGGCAGGGGGATTCACCCCTCCACTTT
TRBJ2-5 TRBV10-3 . . CAISESPGYQETQYF TGTGCCATCAGTGAGTCGCCCGGGTACCAAGAGACCCAGTACTTC
TRBJ2-1 TRBV28 . TRBD2 CASTRLAGYNEQFF TGTGCCAGCACTAGACTAGCGGGGTACAATGAGCAGTTCTTC
TRBJ2-7 TRBV28 . . CASSLFETGRGEQYF TGTGCCAGCAGTTTGTTCGAGACAGGACGAGGCGAGCAGTACTTC
TRBJ1-1 TRBV19 . TRBD1 CASSPRRFGTGSLQAFF TGTGCCAGTAGCCCTAGAAGATTTGGGACAGGGTCCCTTCAAGCTTTCTTT
TRBJ2-7 TRBV19 . TRBD2 CASRYPAGGEQYF TGTGCCAGTAGATACCCGGCGGGGGGCGAGCAGTACTTC
TRBJ2-1 TRBV13 . . CASSFNRLAHKKDEQFF TGTGCCAGCAGCTTTAACCGGCTAGCCCACAAGAAGGATGAGCAGTTCTTC
TRBJ1-5 TRBV5-4 . . CASSLWGVGQPQHF TGTGCCAGCAGCTTGTGGGGGGTGGGCCAGCCCCAGCATTTT
TRBJ1-5 TRBV7-8 . TRBD1 CASSSHRGEEPQHF TGTGCCAGCAGCTCCCACAGGGGGGAAGAGCCCCAGCATTTT
TRBJ2-7 TRBV4-3 once TRBD2 CASSPAPGLAVYEQYF TGCGCCAGCAGCCCCGCTCCGGGACTAGCGGTCTACGAGCAGTACTTC
TRBJ2-1 TRBV6-2/TRBV6-3 . TRBD1 CASSYPLDRGHVDNEQFF TGTGCCAGCAGTTACCCCTTGGACAGGGGGCACGTGGACAATGAGCAGTTCTTC
TRBJ2-1 TRBV24-1 . . CATSDTGVNEQFF TGTGCCACCAGTGATACGGGGGTAAATGAGCAGTTCTTC
TRBJ1-1 TRBV28 . TRBD1 CASSPGQGFEAFF TGTGCCAGCAGCCCTGGACAGGGCTTTGAAGCTTTCTTT
TRBJ2-7 TRBV5-1 . . CASSSLSGAEYEQYF TGCGCCAGCAGCTCCCTTAGTGGGGCTGAATACGAGCAGTACTTC
TRBJ1-2 TRBV24-1 . . CATSAMDSSYGYTF TGTGCCACCAGTGCCATGGACAGCAGTTATGGCTACACCTTC
TRBJ1-4 TRBV19 . TRBD1 CASSIQTGVSEKLFF TGTGCCAGTAGTATCCAGACAGGGGTGTCGGAAAAACTGTTTTTT
TRBJ2-5 TRBV29-1 . . CSVWRDLGETQYF TGCAGCGTTTGGCGGGACCTAGGGGAGACCCAGTACTTC
TRBJ2-1 TRBV6-2/TRBV6-3 . . CASSYRGRVEQFF TGTGCCAGCAGTTACCGTGGCAGGGTAGAGCAGTTCTTC
TRBJ2-5 TRBV3-1/TRBV3-2 . TRBD1 CASSQVEMTGRETQYF TGTGCCAGCAGCCAAGTGGAAATGACAGGGAGAGAGACCCAGTACTTC
TRBJ2-2 TRBV5-6 . . CASSLAGAPNTGELFF TGTGCCAGCAGCTTGGCAGGGGCCCCGAACACCGGGGAGCTGTTTTTT